The rows below give T cell receptor beta chains drawn from one sample of a study of blood T cell repertoires in COVID-19. TCRdb's table, derived via immunoSEQ multiplex PCR, lists solely in-frame clones and lacks some. The table records under 250,000 clones, roughly 86% of them present only once. Sequencing was done on a sample of peripheral blood. These receptors originate from a woman in her sixties or seventies who had recovered from COVID-19. Both conserved end residues are part of each CDR3. D genes are given only for firm matches. Clone size is stated in some rows and not others, as once, few, many or a class when expanded.

cdr3_aa cdr3_nt d_call clone_size j_call v_call
CASSPLRGLGTEAFF TGTGCCAGCTCGCCTCTGAGGGGGCTAGGGACTGAAGCTTTCTTT TRBD1 NA TRBJ1-1 TRBV18
CASTAGVGYNEQFF TGTGCCAGCACGGCGGGGGTCGGATACAATGAGCAGTTCTTC TRBD2 NA TRBJ2-1 TRBV27
CAISEGRGRWDEQYF TGTGCCATCAGTGAGGGGCGGGGACGATGGGACGAGCAGTACTTC NA NA TRBJ2-7 TRBV10-3
CATLAGGGIGDTQYF TGTGCCACCCTCGCGGGAGGCGGGATCGGGGATACGCAGTATTTT TRBD2 NA TRBJ2-3 TRBV6-5
CASSLSGGTTTDTQYF TGTGCCAGCAGCCTTAGCGGGGGGACGACCACAGATACGCAGTATTTT TRBD2 NA TRBJ2-3 TRBV7-3
CASSYGGTANYGYTF TGTGCCAGCAGTTACGGAGGAACCGCTAACTATGGCTACACCTTC NA few TRBJ1-2 TRBV6-5
CASSPGQGGNTIYF TGTGCCAGCAGCCCGGGACAGGGCGGAAACACCATATATTTT TRBD1 NA TRBJ1-3 TRBV7-9
CASTWDKPTEAFF TGTGCCAGCACCTGGGACAAACCCACTGAAGCTTTCTTT NA NA TRBJ1-1 TRBV7-2
CASSKLAGHTDTQYF TGTGCCAGCAGCAAACTAGCGGGCCACACAGATACGCAGTATTTT TRBD2 NA TRBJ2-3 TRBV9
CASSLDNGQGWASPLHF TGTGCCAGCAGCTTAGATAATGGCCAGGGATGGGCTTCACCCCTCCACTTT NA NA TRBJ1-6 TRBV11-2
CASCGQGLASSYNEQFF TGTGCCAGCTGCGGACAGGGACTCGCGAGCTCCTACAATGAGCAGTTCTTC NA NA TRBJ2-1 TRBV21-1
CASSFGNSQPQF TGTGCCAGCAGCTTTGGTAACAGCCAGCCTCAGTTT NA NA TRBJ1-1 TRBV11-3
CASSLGAGAQETQYF TGTGCCAGCAGCTTAGGCGCGGGGGCCCAAGAGACCCAGTACTTC NA NA TRBJ2-5 TRBV7-6
CASSQRQGASDEQYF TGCGCCAGCAGCCAAAGACAGGGGGCTAGCGACGAGCAGTACTTC TRBD1 NA TRBJ2-7 TRBV4-1
CASSIRDRGNYGYTF TGTGCCAGCAGTATCCGGGACAGGGGAAACTATGGCTACACCTTC TRBD1 once TRBJ1-2 TRBV27
CASSYSARTGTHTNTGELFF TGTGCCAGCAGTTACTCCGCCAGAACCGGGACACACACGAACACCGGGGAGCTGTTTTTT NA NA TRBJ2-2 TRBV6-2/TRBV6-3
CASSRGQGPTNYGYTF TGTGCCAGCAGCCGGGGACAGGGACCTACTAACTATGGCTACACCTTC TRBD1 NA TRBJ1-2 TRBV28
CASSPTGGTSVSYEQYF TGTGCCAGCAGCCCAACAGGGGGGACTAGCGTCTCCTACGAGCAGTACTTC TRBD2 NA TRBJ2-7 TRBV3-1/TRBV3-2
CSNANLNNEQFF TGCAGCAACGCGAACCTCAACAATGAGCAGTTCTTC NA NA TRBJ2-1 TRBV29-1
CSSRDRINYGYTF TGCAGCTCGAGGGACAGGATTAACTATGGCTACACCTTC TRBD1 NA TRBJ1-2 TRBV29-1
CASRAPWETQYF TGTGCCAGCAGGGCCCCTTGGGAGACCCAGTACTTC NA NA TRBJ2-5 TRBV27
CASSLRGTGGNSPLHF TGTGCCAGCAGCTTAAGGGGGACAGGGGGTAATTCACCCCTCCACTTT TRBD1 NA TRBJ1-6 TRBV7-2
CASSPGRAYEQYF TGTGCCAGCAGCCCCGGGAGGGCCTACGAGCAGTACTTC TRBD2 once TRBJ2-7 TRBV7-2
CASSPNTDTQYF TGTGCCAGCAGCCCAAACACAGATACGCAGTATTTT NA few TRBJ2-3 TRBV7-3
CATSRGTSEGEKLFF TGTGCCACCAGCAGAGGTACCTCGGAGGGTGAAAAACTGTTTTTT NA NA TRBJ1-4 TRBV15
CASSLGLAGESYEQYF TGCGCCAGCAGCCTGGGACTAGCGGGGGAGTCCTACGAGCAGTACTTC TRBD2 NA TRBJ2-7 TRBV5-1
CASSHGPVAGGFPYNEQFF TGTGCCAGCAGCCATGGCCCCGTGGCGGGGGGCTTCCCCTACAATGAGCAGTTCTTC TRBD2 NA TRBJ2-1 TRBV4-2
CASSSPRTSGGPSSYEQYF TGTGCCAGCAGCTCCCCTAGGACTAGCGGGGGGCCTAGCTCCTACGAGCAGTACTTC TRBD2 NA TRBJ2-7 TRBV7-2
CASSEFGVSSPLHF TGTGCCAGCAGTGAGTTCGGGGTTAGCTCACCCCTCCACTTT NA NA TRBJ1-6 TRBV6-4
CASSAGTGGFGEQFF TGTGCCAGCAGCGCCGGGACAGGGGGCTTCGGTGAGCAGTTCTTC TRBD1 NA TRBJ2-1 TRBV9
CASSEGARLLQETQYF TGTGCCAGCAGTGAAGGAGCTCGTTTGTTACAAGAGACCCAGTACTTC NA NA TRBJ2-5 TRBV6-1
CASSFDRVRGYTF TGTGCCAGCAGTTTCGACAGGGTACGTGGCTACACCTTC TRBD1 NA TRBJ1-2 TRBV5-6
CASSQGPTTSFIGEQFF TGCGCCAGCAGCCAAGGTCCCACGACTAGCTTTATAGGGGAGCAGTTCTTC TRBD2 NA TRBJ2-1 TRBV4-3
CASSQPPASGSPLHF TGTGCCAGCAGCCAGCCGCCGGCCTCGGGATCACCCCTCCACTTT NA NA TRBJ1-6 TRBV3-1/TRBV3-2
CASSPSGTSSYEQYF TGCGCCAGCAGCCCCAGTGGAACTAGCTCCTACGAGCAGTACTTC NA NA TRBJ2-7 TRBV5-1
CASSQATSGVNEQFF TGTGCCAGCAGCCAAGCGACTAGCGGGGTCAATGAGCAGTTCTTC TRBD2 NA TRBJ2-1 TRBV3-1/TRBV3-2
CASSFSGSQQYF TGTGCCAGCAGTTTCTCGGGGAGTCAGCAGTACTTC NA NA TRBJ2-7 TRBV12-3/TRBV12-4
CASSLGTGGEKLFF TGTGCCAGCAGCTTGGGGACAGGGGGCGAAAAACTGTTTTTT TRBD1 NA TRBJ1-4 TRBV5-6
CASSLSTGTGHYGYTF TGTGCCAGCAGTTTATCGACTGGGACAGGGCACTATGGCTACACCTTC TRBD1 NA TRBJ1-2 TRBV27
CASSPRQLRLKDTQYF TGTGCCAGCAGCCCACGACAGCTTAGACTTAAGGATACGCAGTATTTT NA NA TRBJ2-3 TRBV11-2
CASSLGQIGGYTF TGCGCCAGCAGCCTTGGACAGATAGGGGGCTACACCTTC NA NA TRBJ1-2 TRBV5-1
CASSRGGITEAFF TGCGCCAGCAGCCGTGGAGGAATCACTGAAGCTTTCTTT NA NA TRBJ1-1 TRBV5-1
CASSPRTSGGIYNEQFF TGTGCCAGCAGCCCCAGGACTAGCGGGGGGATCTACAATGAGCAGTTCTTC TRBD2 NA TRBJ2-1 TRBV7-8
CASSITRHEAYEQYF TGTGCCAGTAGTATTACTAGACACGAAGCCTACGAGCAGTACTTC NA NA TRBJ2-7 TRBV19
CAISESGGNTEAFF TGTGCCATCAGTGAGTCGGGGGGGAACACTGAAGCTTTCTTT NA few TRBJ1-1 TRBV10-3
CASSLSPGQNTEAFF TGTGCCAGCAGTTTATCGCCCGGACAGAACACTGAAGCTTTCTTT NA NA TRBJ1-1 TRBV27